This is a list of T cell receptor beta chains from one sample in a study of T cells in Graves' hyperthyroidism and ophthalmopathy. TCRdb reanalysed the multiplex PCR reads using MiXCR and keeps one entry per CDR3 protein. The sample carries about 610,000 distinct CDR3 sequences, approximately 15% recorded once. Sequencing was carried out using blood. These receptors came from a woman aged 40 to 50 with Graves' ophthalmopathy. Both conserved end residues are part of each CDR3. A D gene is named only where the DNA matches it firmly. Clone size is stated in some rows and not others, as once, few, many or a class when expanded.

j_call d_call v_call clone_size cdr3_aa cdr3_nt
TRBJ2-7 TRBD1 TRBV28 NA CASSFHMGQPSSYEQYF TGTGCCAGCAGCTTTCACATGGGACAGCCTAGCTCCTACGAGCAGTACTTC
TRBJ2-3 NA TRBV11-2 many CASSLAVAGGADTQYF TGTGCCAGCAGCCTAGCTGTAGCAGGCGGCGCAGATACGCAGTATTTT
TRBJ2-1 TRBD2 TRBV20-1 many CSAGGVREGLNEQFF TGCAGTGCTGGGGGCGTGCGGGAGGGCCTGAATGAGCAGTTCTTC
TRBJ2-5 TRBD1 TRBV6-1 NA CATLTGVGQETQYF TGTGCCACCTTGACAGGGGTAGGCCAAGAGACCCAGTACTTC
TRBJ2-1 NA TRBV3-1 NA CASSHSGLYNEQFF TGTGCCAGCAGCCATAGCGGCCTCTACAATGAGCAGTTCTTC
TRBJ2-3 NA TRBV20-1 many CSAGEALDTQYF TGCAGTGCGGGCGAAGCGCTAGATACGCAGTATTTT
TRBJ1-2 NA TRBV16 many CASSPRAETYGYTF TGTGCCAGCAGCCCCCGGGCAGAGACCTATGGCTACACCTTC
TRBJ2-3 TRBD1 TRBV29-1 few CSAGGQGQGHSTDTQYF TGCAGCGCGGGGGGCCAGGGACAGGGGCACAGCACAGATACGCAGTATTTT
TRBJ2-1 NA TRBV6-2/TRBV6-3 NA CASTISPPSIYNEQFF TGTGCCAGCACCATAAGCCCTCCTTCTATCTACAATGAGCAGTTCTTC
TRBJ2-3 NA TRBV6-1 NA CATASPLFPGMQYF TGTGCCACCGCCTCCCCTCTTTTCCCCGGGATGCAGTATTTT
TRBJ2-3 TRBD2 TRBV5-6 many CASSLPPAGGRGTQYF TGTGCCAGCAGCTTGCCCCCAGCGGGGGGTCGGGGTACGCAGTATTTT
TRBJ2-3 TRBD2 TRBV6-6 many CASSYLAGDTDTQYF TGTGCCAGCAGTTACCTAGCGGGGGACACAGATACGCAGTATTTT
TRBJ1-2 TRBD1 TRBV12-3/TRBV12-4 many CASSLEFRGQSGYTF TGTGCCAGCAGTTTAGAGTTTAGGGGGCAGTCTGGCTACACCTTC
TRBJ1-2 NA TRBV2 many CASSENPGSNYGYTF TGTGCCAGCAGTGAAAACCCGGGTTCTAACTATGGCTACACCTTC
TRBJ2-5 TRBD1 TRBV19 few CASSIDLGQQETQYF TGTGCCAGTAGTATAGATCTGGGACAGCAAGAGACCCAGTACTTC
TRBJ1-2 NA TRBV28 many CAVANYGYTF TGTGCCGTGGCTAACTATGGCTACACCTTC
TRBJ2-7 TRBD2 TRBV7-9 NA CASSRLAIFHEQYF TGTGCCAGCAGCCGACTAGCAATCTTCCACGAGCAGTACTTC
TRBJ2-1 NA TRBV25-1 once CASSDYGDLNEQFF TGTGCCAGCAGTGATTACGGCGACCTCAATGAGCAGTTCTTC
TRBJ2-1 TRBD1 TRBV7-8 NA CASSQRGQGAASYNEQFF TGTGCCAGCAGCCAGCGGGGACAGGGGGCAGCTTCCTACAATGAGCAGTTCTTC
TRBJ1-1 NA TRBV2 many CASSLLEGGLTEAFF TGTGCCAGCAGTCTTTTGGAGGGGGGTTTAACTGAAGCTTTCTTT
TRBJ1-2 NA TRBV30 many CAWNGPPGLFGYTF TGTGCCTGGAACGGACCCCCAGGGTTGTTTGGCTACACCTTC
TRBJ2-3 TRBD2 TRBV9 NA CASSPGLAGGPTDTQYF TGTGCCAGCAGCCCTGGACTAGCGGGGGGGCCTACAGATACGCAGTATTTT
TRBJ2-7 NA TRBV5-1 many CASSLAGADEQYF TGCGCCAGCAGCTTGGCGGGGGCGGACGAGCAGTACTTC
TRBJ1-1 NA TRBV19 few CASYTGGNTEAFF TGTGCCAGTTATACTGGGGGGAACACTGAAGCTTTCTTT
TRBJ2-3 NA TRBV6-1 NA CASSAQGKSTDTQYF TGTGCCAGCAGTGCCCAGGGGAAGAGCACAGATACGCAGTATTTT
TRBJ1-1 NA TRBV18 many CASSPRARSETFF TGTGCCAGCTCACCTCGGGCACGGTCTGAAACTTTCTTT
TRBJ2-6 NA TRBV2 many CASSEYASGANVLTF TGTGCCAGCAGTGAGTACGCATCTGGGGCCAACGTCCTGACTTTC
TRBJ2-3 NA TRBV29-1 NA CSVLSGMDTQYF TGCAGCGTTCTTTCGGGTATGGATACGCAGTATTTT
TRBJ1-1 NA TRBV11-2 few CASSLAGMGVVAFF TGTGCCAGCAGCTTAGCGGGGATGGGGGTTGTTGCTTTCTTT
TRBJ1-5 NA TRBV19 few CASSIVGRPNSNQPQHF TGTGCCAGTAGTATAGTAGGCCGACCCAATAGCAATCAGCCCCAGCATTTT
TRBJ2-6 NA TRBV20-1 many CSARGVKTASGANVLTF TGCAGTGCTAGAGGTGTGAAAACAGCCTCTGGGGCCAACGTCCTGACTTTC
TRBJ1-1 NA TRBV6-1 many CASTVRVGLNTEAFF TGTGCCAGCACCGTACGCGTGGGGCTGAACACTGAAGCTTTCTTT
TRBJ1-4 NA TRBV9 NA CASSVAGQRGEKLFF TGTGCCAGCAGCGTAGCGGGACAAAGGGGCGAAAAACTGTTTTTT
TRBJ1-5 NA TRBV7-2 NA CASSAKGWGNQPQHF TGTGCCAGCAGCGCGAAGGGTTGGGGGAATCAGCCCCAGCATTTT
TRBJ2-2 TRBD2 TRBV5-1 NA CASSTRDYPTGELFF TGCGCCAGCAGCACCCGGGACTATCCCACCGGGGAGCTGTTTTTT
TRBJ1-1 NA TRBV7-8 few CASSLATASNTEAFF TGTGCCAGCAGCTTAGCGACAGCTTCGAACACTGAAGCTTTCTTT
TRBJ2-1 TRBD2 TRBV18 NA CASSPQTSGRGNEQFF TGTGCCAGCAGTCCCCAGACTAGCGGGAGGGGGAATGAGCAGTTCTTC
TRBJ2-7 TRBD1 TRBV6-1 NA CATKGTGTYEQYF TGTGCCACAAAGGGGACAGGGACCTACGAGCAGTACTTC
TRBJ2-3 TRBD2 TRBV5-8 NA CASSIGLVSDTQYF TGTGCCAGCAGCATAGGACTAGTCTCGGATACGCAGTATTTT
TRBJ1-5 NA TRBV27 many CASSLMSNQPQHF TGTGCCAGCAGTTTAATGAGCAATCAGCCCCAGCATTTT
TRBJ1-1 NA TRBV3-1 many CASSRLSEAFF TGTGCCAGCAGCCGTCTGTCTGAAGCTTTCTTT
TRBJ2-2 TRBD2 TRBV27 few CASSGRALHTGELFF TGTGCCAGCAGCGGGAGGGCCTTGCACACCGGGGAGCTGTTTTTT
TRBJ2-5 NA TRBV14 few CASSQEKRAETQYF TGTGCCAGCAGCCAAGAAAAGCGGGCAGAGACCCAGTACTTC
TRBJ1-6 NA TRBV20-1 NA CSARDSWKSPLHF TGCAGTGCTAGAGATTCTTGGAAATCACCCCTCCACTTT
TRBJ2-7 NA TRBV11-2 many CASSPGGVYEQYF TGTGCCAGCAGCCCGGGCGGGGTCTACGAGCAGTACTTC
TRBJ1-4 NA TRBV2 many CASVRDRDEKLFF TGTGCCAGCGTCCGGGACCGTGATGAAAAACTGTTTTTT
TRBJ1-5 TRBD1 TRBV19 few CASSDLRGIGNQPQHF TGTGCCAGTAGTGACCTCAGGGGGATCGGCAATCAGCCCCAGCATTTT
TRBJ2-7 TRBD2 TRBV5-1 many CASSLAGAGGIYEQYF TGCGCCAGCAGCTTGGCCGGCGCGGGGGGGATCTACGAGCAGTACTTC
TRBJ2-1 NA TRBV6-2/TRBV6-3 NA CASTLYSGAYNEQFF TGTGCCAGCACCCTATACTCTGGAGCCTACAATGAGCAGTTCTTC
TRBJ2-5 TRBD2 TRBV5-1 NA CASSLAPTSAIQEAQYF TGCGCCAGCAGCTTGGCCCCGACTAGCGCGATCCAAGAGGCCCAGTACTTC
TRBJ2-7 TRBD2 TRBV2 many CASRKLAGELKRSSYEQYF TGTGCCAGCAGAAAACTAGCGGGAGAGCTCAAAAGGAGCTCCTACGAGCAGTACTTC
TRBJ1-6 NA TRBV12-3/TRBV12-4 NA CASSFIGPPGLGNSPLHF TGTGCCAGCAGTTTTATCGGCCCCCCTGGTTTGGGGAATTCACCCCTCCACTTT
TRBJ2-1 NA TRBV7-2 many CASNSFLRQAVYNEQFF TGTGCCAGCAACTCGTTTCTGCGACAGGCCGTTTACAATGAGCAGTTCTTC